The clone carrying this T cell receptor beta chain was seen repeatedly, ten times or more. The antigen is not known. The sample comes from a study of neurological immune-mediated disorders. V lost 5 bases, J lost 1 base, and 11 bases lay in between. The CDR3 runs 14 residues. Germline CDR1 MDHEN, CDR2 SYDVKM. Time point specified: longitudinal time-point 2. It was from 2 million PBMCs stored at -80 C that the unsorted libraries were obtained. Study findings and constraints: Expanded clones shared no identical CDR3 amino acid sequences across subjects, which suggested private TCR-beta repertoires in all groups.

Synthesis of cDNA used 5'RACE (with 10-nucleotide random UMIs). TCRdb used MiXCR to reprocess the 5' RACE reads, holding one entry per CDR3 protein. The repertoire holds 70,000 to 90,000 distinct CDR3 sequences, with almost 6% as singletons. The gene calls are TRBV28 and TRBJ2-5; the D is unclear. The sample comprised PBMCs. The source of this sequence is a woman aged 55-69 years with multiple sclerosis. The CDR3 sequence is CASSTRRPQETQYF. In DNA, the CDR3 is TGTGCCAGCAGTACGAGACGGCCCCAAGAGACCCAGTACTTC. Using reference TRBV28 and TRBJ2-5 for the parts outside the CDR3, the full variable domain is DVKVTQSSRYLVKRTGEKVFLECVQDMDHENMFWYRQDPGLGLRLIYFSYDVKMKEKGDIPEGYSVSREKKERFSLILESASTNQTSMYLCASSTRRPQETQYFGPGTRLLVL.